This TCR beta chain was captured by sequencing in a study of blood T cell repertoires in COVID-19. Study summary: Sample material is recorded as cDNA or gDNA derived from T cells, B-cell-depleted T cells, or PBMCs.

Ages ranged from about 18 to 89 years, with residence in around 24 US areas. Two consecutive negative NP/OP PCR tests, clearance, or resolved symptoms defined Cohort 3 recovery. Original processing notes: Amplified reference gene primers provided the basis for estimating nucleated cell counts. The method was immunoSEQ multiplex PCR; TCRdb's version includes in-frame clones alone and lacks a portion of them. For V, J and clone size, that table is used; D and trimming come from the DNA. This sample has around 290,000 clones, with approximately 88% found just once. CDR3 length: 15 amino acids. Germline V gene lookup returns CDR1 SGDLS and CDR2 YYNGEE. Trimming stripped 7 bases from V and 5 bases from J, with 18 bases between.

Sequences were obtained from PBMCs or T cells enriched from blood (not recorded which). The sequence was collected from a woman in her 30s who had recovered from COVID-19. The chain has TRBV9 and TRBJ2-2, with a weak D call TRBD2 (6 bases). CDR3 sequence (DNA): TGTGCCAGCGGAACGCGTAATGGGGGGACCGGGGAGCTGTTTTTT. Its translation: CASGTRNGGTGELFF.